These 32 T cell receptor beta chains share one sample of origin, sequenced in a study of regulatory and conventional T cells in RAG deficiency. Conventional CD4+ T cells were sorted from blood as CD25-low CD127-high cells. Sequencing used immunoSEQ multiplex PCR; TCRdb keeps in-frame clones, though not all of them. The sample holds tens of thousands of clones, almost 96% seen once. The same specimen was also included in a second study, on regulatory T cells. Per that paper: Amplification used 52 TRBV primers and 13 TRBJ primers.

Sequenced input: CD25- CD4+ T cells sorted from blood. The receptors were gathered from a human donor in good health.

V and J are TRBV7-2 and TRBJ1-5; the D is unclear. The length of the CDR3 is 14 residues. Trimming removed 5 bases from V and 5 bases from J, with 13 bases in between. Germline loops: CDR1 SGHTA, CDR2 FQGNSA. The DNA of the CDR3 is TGTGCCAGCAGCCCCAGAGCGAGGGATCAGCCCCAGCATTTT. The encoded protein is CASSPRARDQPQHF. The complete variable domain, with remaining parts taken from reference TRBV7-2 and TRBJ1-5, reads GAGVSQSPSNKVTEKGKDVELRCDPISGHTALYWYRQSLGQGLEFLIYFQGNSAPDKSGLPSDRFSAERTGGSVSTLTIQRTQQEDSAVYLCASSPRARDQPQHFGDGTRLSIL.

The CDR3 here is CASRGDRESYEQYF. CDR3 in DNA: TGTGCCAGCAGGGGGGACAGGGAATCCTACGAGCAGTACTTC. The chain combines TRBV28 with TRBJ2-7; 9 bases match TRBD1. Germline CDR1 reads MDHEN; CDR2 reads SYDVKM. The CDR3 totals 14 residues. V dropped 6 bases and J dropped 1; count of bases not matched to a gene: 4.

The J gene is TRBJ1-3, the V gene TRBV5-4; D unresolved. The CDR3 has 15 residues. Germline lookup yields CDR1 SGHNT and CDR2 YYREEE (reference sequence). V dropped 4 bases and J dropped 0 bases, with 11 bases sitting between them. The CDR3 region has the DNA TGTGCCAGCAGCCTGCCGGGGAGCTCTGGAAACACCATATATTTT. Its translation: CASSLPGSSGNTIYF.

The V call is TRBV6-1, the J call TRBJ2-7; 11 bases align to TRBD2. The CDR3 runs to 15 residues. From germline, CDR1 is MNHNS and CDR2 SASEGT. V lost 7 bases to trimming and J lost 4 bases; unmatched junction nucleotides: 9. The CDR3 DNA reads TGTGCCAGCATGGTGCGACTAGCGGGGTCGTACGAGCAGTACTTC. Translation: CASMVRLAGSYEQYF.

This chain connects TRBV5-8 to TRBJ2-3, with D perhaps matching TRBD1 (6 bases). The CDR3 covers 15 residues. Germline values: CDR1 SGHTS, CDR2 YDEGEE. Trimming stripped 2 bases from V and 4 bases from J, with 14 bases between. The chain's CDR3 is CASSLSTGWADTQYF. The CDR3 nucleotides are TGTGCCAGCAGCTTAAGCACAGGGTGGGCAGATACGCAGTATTTT.

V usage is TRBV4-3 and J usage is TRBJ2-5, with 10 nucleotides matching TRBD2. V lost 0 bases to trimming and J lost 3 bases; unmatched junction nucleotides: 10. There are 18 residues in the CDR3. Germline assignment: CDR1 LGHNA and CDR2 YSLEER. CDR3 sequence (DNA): TGCGCCAGCAGCCAAGATTATAGCGGGGGGCCTAACGAAGAGACCCAGTACTTC. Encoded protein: CASSQDYSGGPNEETQYF.

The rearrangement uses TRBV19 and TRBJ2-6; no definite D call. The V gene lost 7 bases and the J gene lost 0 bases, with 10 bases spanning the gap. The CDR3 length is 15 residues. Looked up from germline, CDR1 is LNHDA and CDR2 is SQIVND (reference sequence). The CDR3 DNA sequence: TGTGCCAGTAAGTCAGCGCGCTCTGGGGCCAACGTCCTGACTTTC. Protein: CASKSARSGANVLTF.

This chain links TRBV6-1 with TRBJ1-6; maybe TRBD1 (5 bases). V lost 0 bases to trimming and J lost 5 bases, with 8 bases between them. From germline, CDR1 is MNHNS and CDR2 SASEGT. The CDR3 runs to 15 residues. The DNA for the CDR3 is TGTGCCAGCAGTGAAGCGCAGACAGATAATTCACCCCTCCACTTT. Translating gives CASSEAQTDNSPLHF.

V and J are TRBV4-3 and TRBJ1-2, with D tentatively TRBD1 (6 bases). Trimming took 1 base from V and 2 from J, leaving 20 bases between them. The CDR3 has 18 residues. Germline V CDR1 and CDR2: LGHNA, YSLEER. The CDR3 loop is CASSQGVITGQENYGYTF. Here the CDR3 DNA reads TGCGCCAGCAGCCAAGGGGTGATAACAGGGCAAGAGAACTATGGCTACACCTTC.

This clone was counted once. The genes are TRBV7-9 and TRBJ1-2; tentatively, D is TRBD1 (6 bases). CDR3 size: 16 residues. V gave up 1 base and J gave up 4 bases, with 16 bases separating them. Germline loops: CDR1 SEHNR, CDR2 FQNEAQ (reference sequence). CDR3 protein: CASSLVMDSISYGYTF. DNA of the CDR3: TGTGCCAGCAGCTTAGTAATGGACAGTATTAGCTATGGCTACACCTTC.

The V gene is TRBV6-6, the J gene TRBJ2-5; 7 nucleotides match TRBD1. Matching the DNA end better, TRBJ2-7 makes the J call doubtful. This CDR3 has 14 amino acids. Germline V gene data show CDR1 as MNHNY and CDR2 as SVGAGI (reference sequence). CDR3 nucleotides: TGTGCCAGCAGTTCCCCCGGGACAGCCTACGAGCAGTACTTC. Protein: CASSSPGTAYEQYF.

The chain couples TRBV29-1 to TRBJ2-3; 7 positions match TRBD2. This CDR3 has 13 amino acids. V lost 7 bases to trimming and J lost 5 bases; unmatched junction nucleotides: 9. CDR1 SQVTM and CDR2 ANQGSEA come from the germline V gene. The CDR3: CSGGSFGGDTQYF. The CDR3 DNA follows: TGCAGCGGCGGGAGTTTTGGGGGAGATACGCAGTATTTT.

In nucleotides, the CDR3 is TGTGCCAGTAGCGGGGGGGGATACTATGGCTACACCTTC. Translating it yields CASSGGGYYGYTF. The gene calls are TRBV19 and TRBJ1-2, with D perhaps TRBD1 (5 bases). V was pared by 6 bases and J by 3 bases, with 11 bases between. Germline-derived CDR1 and CDR2 are LNHDA and SQIVND (reference sequence). The CDR3 sequence is 13 residues long.

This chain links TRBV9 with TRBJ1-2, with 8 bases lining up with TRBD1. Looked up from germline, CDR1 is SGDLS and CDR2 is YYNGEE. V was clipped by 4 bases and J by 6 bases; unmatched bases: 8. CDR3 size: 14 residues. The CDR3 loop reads CASSTPRTGHGYTF. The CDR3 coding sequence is TGTGCCAGCAGCACCCCCCGGACAGGGCATGGCTACACCTTC.

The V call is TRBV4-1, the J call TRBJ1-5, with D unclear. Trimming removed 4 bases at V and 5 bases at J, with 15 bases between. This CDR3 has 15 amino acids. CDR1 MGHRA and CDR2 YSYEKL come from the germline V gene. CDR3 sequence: CASSPGGQPDQPQHF. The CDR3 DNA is TGCGCCAGCAGCCCAGGAGGGCAGCCAGATCAGCCCCAGCATTTT.

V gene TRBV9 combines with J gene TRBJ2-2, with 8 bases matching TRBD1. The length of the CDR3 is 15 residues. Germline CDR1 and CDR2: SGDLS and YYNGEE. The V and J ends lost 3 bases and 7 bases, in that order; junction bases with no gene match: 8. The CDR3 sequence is CASSASGTGRGELFF. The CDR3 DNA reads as TGTGCCAGCAGCGCCTCCGGGACAGGACGCGGGGAGCTGTTTTTT.

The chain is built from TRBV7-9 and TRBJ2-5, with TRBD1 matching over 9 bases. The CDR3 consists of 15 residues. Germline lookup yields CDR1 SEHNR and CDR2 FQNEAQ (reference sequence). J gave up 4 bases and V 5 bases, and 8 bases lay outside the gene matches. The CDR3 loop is CASSLQGQGRETQYF. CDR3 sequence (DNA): TGTGCCAGCAGCCTTCAGGGACAGGGTCGAGAGACCCAGTACTTC.

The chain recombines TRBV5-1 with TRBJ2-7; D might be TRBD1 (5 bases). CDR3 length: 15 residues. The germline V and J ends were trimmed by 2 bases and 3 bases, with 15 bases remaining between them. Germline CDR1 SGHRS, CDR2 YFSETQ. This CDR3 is CASSLGQGVFYEQYF. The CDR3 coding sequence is TGCGCCAGCAGCTTAGGACAAGGGGTGTTCTACGAGCAGTACTTC.

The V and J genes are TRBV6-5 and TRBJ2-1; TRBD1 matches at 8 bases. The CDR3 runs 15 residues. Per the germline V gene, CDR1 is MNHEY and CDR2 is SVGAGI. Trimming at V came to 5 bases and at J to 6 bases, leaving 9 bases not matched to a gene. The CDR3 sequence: CASSKDRDRANEQFF. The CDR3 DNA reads TGTGCCAGCAGTAAGGACAGGGATCGTGCCAATGAGCAGTTCTTC.

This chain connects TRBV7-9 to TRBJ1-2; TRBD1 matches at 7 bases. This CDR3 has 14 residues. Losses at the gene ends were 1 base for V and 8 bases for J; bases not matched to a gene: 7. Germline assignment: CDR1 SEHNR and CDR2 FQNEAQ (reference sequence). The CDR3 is CASSLVGQGEGYTF. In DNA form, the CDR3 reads TGTGCCAGCAGCTTAGTCGGCCAGGGGGAAGGCTACACCTTC.

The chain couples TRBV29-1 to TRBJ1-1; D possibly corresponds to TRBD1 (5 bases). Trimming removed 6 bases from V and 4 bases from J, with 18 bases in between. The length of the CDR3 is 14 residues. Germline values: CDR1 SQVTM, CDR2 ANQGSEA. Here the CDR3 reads CSVGEEGVLTEAFF. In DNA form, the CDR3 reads TGCAGCGTAGGGGAGGAGGGCGTTCTCACTGAAGCTTTCTTT.

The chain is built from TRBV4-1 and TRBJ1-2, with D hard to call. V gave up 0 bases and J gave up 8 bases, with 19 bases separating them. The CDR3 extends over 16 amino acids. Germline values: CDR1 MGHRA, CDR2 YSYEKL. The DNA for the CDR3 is TGCGCCAGCAGCCAAGATCATGGAGGTGTATTGGAAGGCTACACCTTC. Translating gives CASSQDHGGVLEGYTF.

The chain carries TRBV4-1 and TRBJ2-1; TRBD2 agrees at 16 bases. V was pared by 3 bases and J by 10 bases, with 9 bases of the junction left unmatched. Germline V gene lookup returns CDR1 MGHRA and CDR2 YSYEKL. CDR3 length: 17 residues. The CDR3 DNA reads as TGCGCCAGCAGCCACGCGGGACTAGCGGGGGGGCCTGGCGAGCAGTTCTTC. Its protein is CASSHAGLAGGPGEQFF.

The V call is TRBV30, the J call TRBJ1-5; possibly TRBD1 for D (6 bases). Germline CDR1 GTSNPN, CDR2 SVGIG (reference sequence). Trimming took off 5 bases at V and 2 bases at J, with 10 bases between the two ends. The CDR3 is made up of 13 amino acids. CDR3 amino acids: CAWQPGGNQPQHF. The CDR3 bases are TGTGCCTGGCAACCAGGGGGCAATCAGCCCCAGCATTTT. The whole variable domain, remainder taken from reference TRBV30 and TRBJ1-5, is SQTIHQWPATLVQPVGSPLSLECTVEGTSNPNLYWYRQAAGRGLQLLFYSVGIGQISSEVPQNLSASRPQDRQFILSSKKLLLSDSGFYLCAWQPGGNQPQHFGDGTRLSIL.

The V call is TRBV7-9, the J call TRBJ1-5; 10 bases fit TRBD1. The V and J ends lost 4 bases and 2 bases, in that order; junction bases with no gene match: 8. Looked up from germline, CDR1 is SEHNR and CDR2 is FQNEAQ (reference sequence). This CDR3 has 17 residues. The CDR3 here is CASSSGQGGWGNQPQHF. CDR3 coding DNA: TGTGCCAGCAGCTCCGGACAGGGGGGTTGGGGCAATCAGCCCCAGCATTTT.

The CDR3 sequence is CASSQDRGLSYSPLHF. The DNA for the CDR3 is TGTGCCAGCAGCCAAGATCGTGGGCTCTCCTATTCACCCCTCCACTTT. This chain joins TRBV4-2 and TRBJ1-6; the D is unclear. V was trimmed by 0 bases and J by 8 bases, leaving 14 bases between them. This CDR3 spans 16 amino acids. Germline V gives CDR1 LGHNA, CDR2 YNFKEQ.

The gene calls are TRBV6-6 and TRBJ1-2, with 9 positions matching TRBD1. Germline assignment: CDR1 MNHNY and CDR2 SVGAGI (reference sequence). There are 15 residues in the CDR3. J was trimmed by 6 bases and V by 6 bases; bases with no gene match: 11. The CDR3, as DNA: TGTGCCAGCAGCCCCTTGGACAGGGGAGGGGATGGCTACACCTTC. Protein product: CASSPLDRGGDGYTF.

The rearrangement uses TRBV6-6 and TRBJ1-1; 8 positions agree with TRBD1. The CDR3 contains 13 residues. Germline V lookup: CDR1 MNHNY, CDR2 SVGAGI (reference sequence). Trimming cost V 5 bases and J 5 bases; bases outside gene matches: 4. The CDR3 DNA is TGTGCCAGCAGTCAGACAGGGGAAACTGAAGCTTTCTTT. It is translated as CASSQTGETEAFF.

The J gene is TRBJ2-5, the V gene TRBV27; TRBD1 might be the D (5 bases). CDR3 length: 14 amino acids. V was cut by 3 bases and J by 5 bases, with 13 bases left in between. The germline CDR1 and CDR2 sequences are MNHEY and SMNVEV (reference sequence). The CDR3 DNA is TGTGCCAGCAGTTTGACATCCCCAGGGGAGACCCAGTACTTC. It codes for CASSLTSPGETQYF.

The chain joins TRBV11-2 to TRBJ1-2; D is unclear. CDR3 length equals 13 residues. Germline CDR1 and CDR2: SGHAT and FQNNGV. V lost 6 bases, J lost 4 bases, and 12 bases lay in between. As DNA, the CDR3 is TGTGCCAGCAGACCAAGAGGGAGCTATGGCTACACCTTC. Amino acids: CASRPRGSYGYTF.

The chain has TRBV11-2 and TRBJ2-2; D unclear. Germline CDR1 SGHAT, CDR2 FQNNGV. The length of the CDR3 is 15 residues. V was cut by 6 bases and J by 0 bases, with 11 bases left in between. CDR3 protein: CASRPIASNTGELFF. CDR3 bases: TGTGCCAGCAGACCCATAGCATCGAACACCGGGGAGCTGTTTTTT. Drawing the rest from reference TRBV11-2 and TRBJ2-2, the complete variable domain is EAGVAQSPRYKIIEKRQSVAFWCNPISGHATLYWYQQILGQGPKLLIQFQNNGVVDDSQLPKDRFSAERLKGVDSTLKIQPAKLEDSAVYLCASRPIASNTGELFFGEGSRLTVL.

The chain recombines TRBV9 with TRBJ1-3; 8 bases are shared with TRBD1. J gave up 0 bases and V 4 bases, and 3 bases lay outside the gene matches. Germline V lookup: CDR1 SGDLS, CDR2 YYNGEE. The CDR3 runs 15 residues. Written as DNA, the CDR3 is TGTGCCAGCAGCCCCGGGACAGGCTCTGGAAACACCATATATTTT. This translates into CASSPGTGSGNTIYF.